Given below is one T cell receptor (beta chain) in context. What it binds is not known. The protocol was immunoSEQ multiplex PCR, while the TCRdb copy is restricted to in-frame clones and leaves out a portion. Among 40,000 to 65,000 clones listed, 86% were seen once. The data belong to a study of PD-1 blockade in classical Hodgkin lymphoma. Across the whole study: The patients were dosed with nivolumab 3 mg/kg, infused intravenously every 2 weeks.

The J segment lost 1 base and the V segment lost 5 bases, leaving 9 bases of the junction unmatched. Per germline, CDR1 SGHTA and CDR2 FQGTGA. This CDR3 is 16 amino acids long. Time point specified: cycle 4 day 1 (C4D1), after 5 to 7 weeks of nivolumab. In every patient, relapse followed autologous stem cell transplantation, while exposure to brentuximab vedotin differed. The study, taken as a whole, reports: According to reports, newly diagnosed patients had lower baseline TCR diversity than healthy donors, and relapsed/refractory patients had lower baseline TCR diversity still. Compared with baseline, CD4+ but not CD8+ TCR diversity had risen significantly by C4D1.

V and J are TRBV7-3 and TRBJ2-3; 7 positions match TRBD2. The sample was peripheral blood mononuclear cells (PBMCs), taken before the fourth cycle of nivolumab. The sequence derives from a human donor with classical Hodgkin lymphoma. The CDR3 sequence is CASSPGAGVGTDTQYF. The CDR3 DNA sequence: TGTGCCAGCAGCCCCGGGGCGGGAGTGGGCACAGATACGCAGTATTTT.